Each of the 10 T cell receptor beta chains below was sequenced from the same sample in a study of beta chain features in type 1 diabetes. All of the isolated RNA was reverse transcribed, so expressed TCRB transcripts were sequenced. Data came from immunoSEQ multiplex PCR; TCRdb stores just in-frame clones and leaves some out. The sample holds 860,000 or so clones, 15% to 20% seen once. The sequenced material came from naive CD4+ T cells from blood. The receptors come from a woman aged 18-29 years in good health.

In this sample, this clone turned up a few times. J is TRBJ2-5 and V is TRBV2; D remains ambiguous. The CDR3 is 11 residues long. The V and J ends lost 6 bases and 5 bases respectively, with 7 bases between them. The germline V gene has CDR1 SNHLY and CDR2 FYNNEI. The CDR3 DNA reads TGTGCCAGCAGGGATTTTGAGACCCAGTACTTC. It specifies CASRDFETQYF. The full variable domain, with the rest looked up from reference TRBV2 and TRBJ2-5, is EPEVTQTPSHQVTQMGQEVILRCVPISNHLYFYWYRQILGQKVEFLVSFYNNEISEKSEIFDDQFSVERPDGSNFTLKIRSTKLEDSAMYFCASRDFETQYFGPGTRLLVL.

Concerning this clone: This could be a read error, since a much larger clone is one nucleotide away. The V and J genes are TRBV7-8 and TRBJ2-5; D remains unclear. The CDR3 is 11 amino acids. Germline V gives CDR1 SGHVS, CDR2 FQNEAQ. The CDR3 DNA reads TGTGCCAGCACCTTACAAGAGACCCAGTACTTC. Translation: CASTLQETQYF.

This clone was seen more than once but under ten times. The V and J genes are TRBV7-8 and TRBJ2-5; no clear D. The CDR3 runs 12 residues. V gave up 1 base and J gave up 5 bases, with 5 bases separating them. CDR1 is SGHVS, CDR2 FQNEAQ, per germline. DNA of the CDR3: TGTGCCAGCAGCTTAGTCGGGGAGACCCAGTACTTC. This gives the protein CASSLVGETQYF.

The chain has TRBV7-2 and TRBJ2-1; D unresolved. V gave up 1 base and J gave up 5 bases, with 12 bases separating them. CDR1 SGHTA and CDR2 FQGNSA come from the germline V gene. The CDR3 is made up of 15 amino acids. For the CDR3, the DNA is TGTGCCAGCAGCTTAGTTGCCGTGAGCGACAATGAGCAGTTCTTC. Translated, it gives CASSLVAVSDNEQFF.

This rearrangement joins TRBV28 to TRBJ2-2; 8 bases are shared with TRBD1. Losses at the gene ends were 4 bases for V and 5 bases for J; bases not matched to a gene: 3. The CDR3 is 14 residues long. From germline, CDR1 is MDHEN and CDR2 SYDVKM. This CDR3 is CASSSGQGTGELFF. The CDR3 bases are TGTGCCAGCAGTTCAGGACAGGGTACCGGGGAGCTGTTTTTT. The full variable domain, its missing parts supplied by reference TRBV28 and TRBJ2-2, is DVKVTQSSRYLVKRTGEKVFLECVQDMDHENMFWYRQDPGLGLRLIYFSYDVKMKEKGDIPEGYSVSREKKERFSLILESASTNQTSMYLCASSSGQGTGELFFGEGSRLTVL.

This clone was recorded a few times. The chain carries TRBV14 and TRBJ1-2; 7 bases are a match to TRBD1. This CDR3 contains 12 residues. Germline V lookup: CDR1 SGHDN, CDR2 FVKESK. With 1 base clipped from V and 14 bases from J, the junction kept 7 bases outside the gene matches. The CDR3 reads CASSQVRGRETF. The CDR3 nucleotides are TGTGCCAGCAGCCAAGTGAGGGGGCGCGAAACCTTC.

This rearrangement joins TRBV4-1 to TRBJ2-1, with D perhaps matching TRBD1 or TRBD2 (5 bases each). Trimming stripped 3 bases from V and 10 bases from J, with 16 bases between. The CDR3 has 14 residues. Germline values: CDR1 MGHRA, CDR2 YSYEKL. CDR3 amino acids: CASSHAQGRGEQFF. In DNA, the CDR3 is TGCGCCAGCAGCCATGCTCAGGGACGGGGAGAGCAGTTCTTC.

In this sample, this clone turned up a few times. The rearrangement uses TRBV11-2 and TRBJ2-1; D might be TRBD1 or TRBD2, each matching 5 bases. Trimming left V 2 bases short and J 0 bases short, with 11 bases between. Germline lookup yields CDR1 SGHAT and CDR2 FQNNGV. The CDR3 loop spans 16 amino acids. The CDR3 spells CASSLSLRGSYNEQFF. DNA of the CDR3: TGTGCCAGCAGCTTATCCCTGAGGGGCTCCTACAATGAGCAGTTCTTC. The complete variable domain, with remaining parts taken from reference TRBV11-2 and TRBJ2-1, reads EAGVAQSPRYKIIEKRQSVAFWCNPISGHATLYWYQQILGQGPKLLIQFQNNGVVDDSQLPKDRFSAERLKGVDSTLKIQPAKLEDSAVYLCASSLSLRGSYNEQFFGPGTRLTVL.

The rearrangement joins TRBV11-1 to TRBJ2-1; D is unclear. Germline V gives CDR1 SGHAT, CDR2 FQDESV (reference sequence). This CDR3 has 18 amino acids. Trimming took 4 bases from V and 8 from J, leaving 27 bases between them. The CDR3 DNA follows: TGTGCCAGCAGCTCCCCCGTACGAAACTACCCCTCTGGGGATGAGCAGTTCTTC. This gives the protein CASSSPVRNYPSGDEQFF.

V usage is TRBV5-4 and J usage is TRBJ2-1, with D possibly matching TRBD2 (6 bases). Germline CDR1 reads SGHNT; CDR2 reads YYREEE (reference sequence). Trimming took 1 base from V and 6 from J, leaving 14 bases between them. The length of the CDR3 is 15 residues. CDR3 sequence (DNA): TGTGCCAGCAGCTTGCCGCATCTAGCGCTCAATGAGCAGTTCTTC. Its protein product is CASSLPHLALNEQFF.